This TCR beta chain appears in the sequencing data of a study of Graves' ophthalmopathy and Graves' hyperthyroidism. Findings of the study overall: This model predicted ophthalmopathy progression (sensitivity 65% to 71%, specificity 72% to 85%).

The sequenced template was RNA, covering the TCR beta CDR3 region. Amplification began with first-round RT-PCR using HTBI primers, then second-round multiplex PCR was performed. TCRdb re-called the multiplex PCR reads with MiXCR, one entry per CDR3 protein. This table holds around 1.1 million distinct CDR3 sequences, 35% to 40% found once. This clonotype came up many times. What it binds is unknown. V lost 0 bases and J lost 4, with 4 bases in between. Germline CDR1 DFQATT, CDR2 SNEGSKA (reference sequence). This CDR3 has 12 residues. The V and J genes are TRBV20-1 and TRBJ1-3, with D unclear. This receptor was identified in an adult man with Graves' hyperthyroidism. Sequenced sample: peripheral blood or thyroid tissue (not recorded which). The DNA for the CDR3 is TGCAGTGCTAGAGATAGAGGAAACACCATATATTTT. It translates to CSARDRGNTIYF.